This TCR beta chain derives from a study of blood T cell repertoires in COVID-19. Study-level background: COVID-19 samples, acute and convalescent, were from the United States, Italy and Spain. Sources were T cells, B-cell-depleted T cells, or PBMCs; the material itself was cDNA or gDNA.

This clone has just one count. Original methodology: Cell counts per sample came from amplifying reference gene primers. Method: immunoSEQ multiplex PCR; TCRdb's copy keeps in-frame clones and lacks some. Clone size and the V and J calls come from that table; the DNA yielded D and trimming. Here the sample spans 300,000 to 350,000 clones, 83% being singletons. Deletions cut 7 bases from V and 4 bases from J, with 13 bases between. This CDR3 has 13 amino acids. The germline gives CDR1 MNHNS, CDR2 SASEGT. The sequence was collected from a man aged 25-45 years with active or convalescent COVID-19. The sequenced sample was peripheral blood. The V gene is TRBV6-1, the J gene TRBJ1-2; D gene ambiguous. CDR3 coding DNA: TGTGCCAGCATGGCGGAGAATCCCTATGGCTACACCTTC. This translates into CASMAENPYGYTF.